Each of the 32 T cell receptor beta chains below was sequenced from the same sample in a study of graft-versus-host responses after intestinal transplantation. Intraepithelial and lamina propria lymphocytes were freed from processed graft tissue. Only in-frame clones appear in the TCRdb table, and some are missing; sequencing was by immunoSEQ multiplex PCR. The sample holds thousands of clones; 74% are singletons and the top ten take about 30%. Sequenced here: ileum tissue, sampled around 500 days after intestinal transplant. These TCRs come from a human patient who received an intestinal transplant, so some T cells may come from the graft donor.

The chain carries TRBV5-8 and TRBJ1-1; perhaps TRBD1 as D (5 bases). CDR3 length: 12 amino acids. Germline V CDR1 and CDR2: SGHTS, YDEGEE. Trimming removed 4 bases from V and 7 bases from J, with 11 bases in between. The CDR3 here is CASSPGGGEAFF. The DNA of the CDR3 is TGTGCCAGCAGCCCGGGGGGGGGTGAAGCTTTCTTT.

CDR3 DNA sequence: TGCGCCAGCAGCACCCGACTAGCGGGAGGCACCGGGGAGCTGTTTTTT. Protein: CASSTRLAGGTGELFF. V is TRBV5-1 and J is TRBJ2-2, with 13 bases identical to TRBD2. V trimming: 4 bases; J trimming: 4 bases; junction bases outside the gene matches: 4. Germline V CDR1 and CDR2: SGHRS, YFSETQ. CDR3 length: 16 amino acids.

The chain has TRBV7-3 and TRBJ1-2; 7 bases line up with TRBD1. With V trimmed by 4 bases and J by 2 bases, 1 base remained unmatched. This CDR3 region has 13 residues. Germline CDR1 reads SGHTA; CDR2 reads FQGTGA. CDR3 sequence (DNA): TGTGCCAGCAGCTCGGGACAGAACTATGGCTACACCTTC. Protein sequence: CASSSGQNYGYTF.

This clone has a handful of counts. The chain has TRBV7-6 and TRBJ1-2; a weak D match, TRBD1 (5 bases). Germline V CDR1 and CDR2: SGHVS, FNYEAQ. The CDR3 is made up of 13 amino acids. The ends were cut back, 5 bases at V and 6 bases at J, with 13 bases in the middle. The CDR3 DNA follows: TGTGCCAGCAGCCCTCAGGGTAGGGATGGCTACACCTTC. Protein product: CASSPQGRDGYTF.

There are a few counts of this clone. The rearrangement links TRBV5-8 to TRBJ2-7; D not resolved. CDR3 length: 16 residues. V was pared by 0 bases and J by 0 bases, with 13 bases between. CDR1 and CDR2 (germline): SGHTS, YDEGEE. CDR3 protein: CASSLGEYWTSYEQYF. Written as DNA, the CDR3 is TGTGCCAGCAGCTTGGGGGAATACTGGACCTCCTACGAGCAGTACTTC.

The V gene is TRBV18, the J gene TRBJ2-2, with 11 bases identical to TRBD2. The CDR3 is 16 residues long. Per the germline V gene, CDR1 is KGHSH and CDR2 is LQKENI. Trimming at V came to 4 bases and at J to 1 base, leaving 2 bases not matched to a gene. The CDR3 sequence is CASSQGLAVNTGELFF. CDR3 bases: TGTGCCAGCTCACAGGGACTAGCGGTGAACACCGGGGAGCTGTTTTTT.

The chain links TRBV6-1 to TRBJ2-4, with D possibly being TRBD2 (6 bases). The CDR3 contains 14 residues. Germline CDR1 and CDR2: MNHNS and SASEGT. V gave up 2 bases and J gave up 7 bases, with 12 bases separating them. This chain's CDR3 is CASSERFRGNIQYF. DNA for the CDR3: TGTGCCAGCAGTGAACGGTTCCGGGGGAACATTCAGTACTTC.

The chain recombines TRBV5-1 with TRBJ1-1; maybe TRBD1 (5 bases). CDR1 SGHRS and CDR2 YFSETQ come from the germline V gene. The CDR3 runs to 15 residues. The V gene lost 0 bases and the J gene lost 3 bases, with 12 bases spanning the gap. Here the CDR3 reads CASSLAGGSDTEAFF. In DNA form, the CDR3 reads TGCGCCAGCAGCTTGGCCGGGGGTTCGGACACTGAAGCTTTCTTT. The entire variable domain, with the rest obtained from reference TRBV5-1 and TRBJ1-1, is as follows: KAGVTQTPRYLIKTRGQQVTLSCSPISGHRSVSWYQQTPGQGLQFLFEYFSETQRNKGNFPGRFSGRQFSNSRSEMNVSTLELGDSALYLCASSLAGGSDTEAFFGQGTRLTVV.

The count of this clone is one. The chain recombines TRBV9 with TRBJ2-1; 11 bases line up with TRBD2. Germline assignment: CDR1 SGDLS and CDR2 YYNGEE. This CDR3 is 13 amino acids long. V shed 4 bases and J 16 bases; nucleotides not matched to a gene: 10. The CDR3 DNA sequence: TGTGCCAGCAGCACTAGCGGGAGCAAGAATCTCTTCTTC. Its protein product is CASSTSGSKNLFF.

The V and J genes are TRBV6-1 and TRBJ1-1; D unresolved. In germline, CDR1 is MNHNS, CDR2 SASEGT. With 6 bases removed from V and 4 bases from J, the gap between germline ends came to 6 bases. The CDR3 loop spans 11 amino acids. The CDR3 sequence is CASRSVTEAFF. The CDR3, as DNA: TGTGCCAGCAGATCCGTCACTGAAGCTTTCTTT.

This chain links TRBV19 with TRBJ2-1; 13 nucleotides align to TRBD2. V shed 6 bases, J shed 9 bases, and the junction held 8 bases outside the gene matches. In germline, CDR1 is LNHDA, CDR2 SQIVND (reference sequence). CDR3 length: 15 amino acids. In nucleotides, the CDR3 is TGTGCCAGTAGCTCCAGGACTAGCGGGAGAGGTGAGCAGTTCTTC. Residues: CASSSRTSGRGEQFF.

Only one count was recorded for this clone. The chain combines TRBV6-1 with TRBJ1-6; 8 bases agree with TRBD1. Germline V gene lookup returns CDR1 MNHNS and CDR2 SASEGT. The CDR3 is made up of 15 amino acids. Trimming at V came to 8 bases and at J to 6 bases, leaving 9 bases not matched to a gene. For the CDR3, the DNA is TGTGCCAGCCTAATACGGGGACAGGTTAATTCACCCCTCCACTTT. This gives the protein CASLIRGQVNSPLHF.

This chain links TRBV5-1 with TRBJ2-5, with TRBD2 identical over 8 bases. There are 17 residues in the CDR3. The germline V gene has CDR1 SGHRS and CDR2 YFSETQ. Unmatched junction bases numbered 11, after V lost 0 bases and J lost 4 bases. The CDR3 sequence is CASSLASGGPLGETQYF. The CDR3 DNA follows: TGCGCCAGCAGCTTGGCAAGCGGGGGCCCTCTGGGAGAGACCCAGTACTTC.

V gene TRBV5-4 combines with J gene TRBJ2-1; D is perhaps TRBD1 or TRBD2 (5 bases each). From germline, CDR1 is SGHNT and CDR2 YYREEE (reference sequence). The V end lost 3 bases, the J end lost 10 bases, and 14 bases lay between the germline ends. This CDR3 contains 13 residues. The CDR3 DNA reads TGTGCCAGCAGCTCGGATGGGGGTCCCGAGCAGTTCTTC. This gives the protein CASSSDGGPEQFF. Complete variable domain (other parts from reference TRBV5-4 and TRBJ2-1): ETGVTQSPTHLIKTRGQQVTLRCSSQSGHNTVSWYQQALGQGPQFIFQYYREEENGRGNFPPRFSGLQFPNYSSELNVNALELDDSALYLCASSSDGGPEQFFGPGTRLTVL.

V gene TRBV6-1 combines with J gene TRBJ2-1; 7 nucleotides align to TRBD2. Per germline, CDR1 MNHNS and CDR2 SASEGT. The CDR3 is made up of 15 amino acids. Germline trimming cut 4 bases from V and 4 bases from J; bases unmatched to any gene: 7. This chain's CDR3 is CASSATGGSYNEQFF. CDR3 bases: TGTGCCAGCAGTGCCACGGGGGGTTCATACAATGAGCAGTTCTTC.

This clone was recorded once. This rearrangement joins TRBV7-2 to TRBJ2-3, with D possibly TRBD2 on 5 matching bases. V dropped 5 bases and J dropped 0 bases, with 12 bases sitting between them. Germline CDR1 SGHTA, CDR2 FQGNSA. The CDR3 spans 15 residues. For the CDR3, the DNA is TGTGCCAGCAGCCATAGCGTCTCTAGCACAGATACGCAGTATTTT. This codes for CASSHSVSSTDTQYF. The whole variable domain, remainder taken from reference TRBV7-2 and TRBJ2-3, is GAGVSQSPSNKVTEKGKDVELRCDPISGHTALYWYRQSLGQGLEFLIYFQGNSAPDKSGLPSDRFSAERTGGSVSTLTIQRTQQEDSAVYLCASSHSVSSTDTQYFGPGTRLTVL.

The J gene is TRBJ1-1, the V gene TRBV2; D call uncertain. This CDR3 region has 15 residues. Between the trimmed V and J ends, which lost 6 bases and 5 bases, there was a span of 19 bases. CDR1 SNHLY and CDR2 FYNNEI come from the germline V gene. The CDR3 nucleotides are TGTGCCAGCAGCGTATCTCAAAATACACTAACTGAAGCTTTCTTT. Protein product: CASSVSQNTLTEAFF.

V is TRBV2 and J is TRBJ1-5, with TRBD1 as a possible D gene (6 bases). The CDR3 sequence is 14 residues long. Trimming left V 5 bases short and J 2 bases short, with 10 bases between. CDR1 SNHLY and CDR2 FYNNEI come from the germline V gene. CDR3 sequence: CASSPGGGNQPQHF. CDR3 bases: TGTGCCAGCAGTCCGGGGGGCGGCAATCAGCCCCAGCATTTT.

The V and J genes are TRBV9 and TRBJ2-2; 8 positions agree with TRBD1. The CDR3 spans 15 residues. The trim removed 3 bases at V and 5 bases at J, leaving 6 bases unmatched. Germline V lookup: CDR1 SGDLS, CDR2 YYNGEE. As DNA, the CDR3 is TGTGCCAGCAGCGAAGGACAGGGCCGGACCGGGGAGCTGTTTTTT. Translated: CASSEGQGRTGELFF.

This clone has just a few counts. This sequence joins TRBV10-3 and TRBJ2-1; 9 nucleotides match TRBD2. The CDR3 extends over 15 amino acids. Trimming cost V 4 bases and J 6 bases; bases outside gene matches: 7. Germline lookup yields CDR1 ENHRY and CDR2 SYGVKD. Written as DNA, the CDR3 is TGTGCCATCAGTGTTAGCGGGAGAGGCACCAATGAGCAGTTCTTC. It translates to CAISVSGRGTNEQFF.

V is TRBV27 and J is TRBJ2-7; either TRBD1 or TRBD2 may supply D (5 bases each). The V gene lost 5 bases and the J gene lost 2 bases, with 13 bases spanning the gap. CDR1 MNHEY and CDR2 SMNVEV come from the germline V gene (reference sequence). This CDR3 has 14 residues. The CDR3 here is CASSRGWGPYEQYF. CDR3 DNA: TGTGCCAGCAGTCGGGGCTGGGGACCCTACGAGCAGTACTTC.

On this clone itself: Additional DNA sequences in this sample encode the identical CDR3. The genes are TRBV5-1 and TRBJ1-2; D remains ambiguous. Trimming shortened V by 0 bases and J by 1 base, and 13 bases separated the two germline ends. CDR1 and CDR2 (germline): SGHRS, YFSETQ. The CDR3 runs to 16 residues. CDR3 loop: CASSLGVNPLNYGYTF. In DNA, the CDR3 is TGCGCCAGCAGCTTGGGAGTGAACCCTCTTAACTATGGCTACACCTTC.

This rearrangement joins TRBV6-6 to TRBJ1-5, with TRBD1 matching over 7 bases. The CDR3 length is 13 residues. The J segment lost 9 bases and the V segment lost 5 bases, leaving 7 bases of the junction unmatched. The germline V gene has CDR1 MNHNY and CDR2 SVGAGI (reference sequence). The CDR3 protein is CASSVNRGGPQHF. CDR3 bases: TGTGCCAGCAGTGTAAACAGGGGTGGGCCCCAGCATTTT.

This chain connects TRBV11-1 to TRBJ2-7, with TRBD1 matching over 9 bases. The V gene's germline CDR1 is SGHAT and CDR2 FQDESV (reference sequence). The V gene end was trimmed by 5 bases and the J gene end by 2 bases; junction bases not matched to a gene: 4. This CDR3 is built from 14 residues. The CDR3 protein is CASSADRGPYEQYF. CDR3 coding DNA: TGTGCCAGCAGCGCGGACAGGGGACCCTACGAGCAGTACTTC.

This sequence joins TRBV30 and TRBJ2-3; possible D gene TRBD1, 6 bases. The CDR3 is 12 residues long. In germline, CDR1 is GTSNPN, CDR2 SVGIG (reference sequence). The DNA for the CDR3 is TGTGCTGGGGGCCGGGGCACAGATACGCAGTATTTT. Encoded protein: CAGGRGTDTQYF.

V is TRBV2 and J is TRBJ1-1, with D perhaps matching TRBD1 (5 bases). CDR3 size: 15 residues. Trimming pared 6 bases from V and 1 base from J, leaving 15 bases between. The V gene's germline CDR1 is SNHLY and CDR2 FYNNEI. The CDR3 DNA sequence: TGTGCCAGCAGGATGGGACCGAGGGCGAACACTGAAGCTTTCTTT. Its translation is CASRMGPRANTEAFF. Full variable domain (outside the CDR3, taken from reference TRBV2 and TRBJ1-1): EPEVTQTPSHQVTQMGQEVILRCVPISNHLYFYWYRQILGQKVEFLVSFYNNEISEKSEIFDDQFSVERPDGSNFTLKIRSTKLEDSAMYFCASRMGPRANTEAFFGQGTRLTVV.

The chain joins TRBV7-9 to TRBJ1-1; D is unresolved. CDR1 and CDR2 (germline): SEHNR, FQNEAQ (reference sequence). Trimming pared 2 bases from V and 6 bases from J, leaving 4 bases between. This CDR3 comprises 11 residues. CDR3 sequence: CASSLSPEAFF. CDR3 DNA sequence: TGTGCCAGCAGCTTATCCCCTGAAGCTTTCTTT.

In its sample, this clone was seen a few times. The chain is built from TRBV9 and TRBJ2-7; 12 positions agree with TRBD2. Germline lookup yields CDR1 SGDLS and CDR2 YYNGEE. CDR3 length equals 16 residues. Trimming at V came to 4 bases and at J to 6 bases, leaving 11 bases not matched to a gene. CDR3 protein: CASSSRLAGDRAEQYF. DNA of the CDR3: TGTGCCAGCAGCTCCCGACTAGCGGGAGATCGGGCCGAGCAGTACTTC.

This clone appeared once. The CDR3 spells CASSESRGQRTQYF. CDR3 nucleotide sequence: TGCGCCAGCAGTGAGTCCAGGGGGCAGCGGACCCAGTACTTC. The rearrangement uses TRBV10-1 and TRBJ2-5; 8 nucleotides match TRBD1. There are 14 residues in the CDR3. Germline values: CDR1 WNHNN, CDR2 SYGVQD (reference sequence). Trimming took 0 bases from V and 7 from J; bases not matched to a gene: 4.

The V gene is TRBV6-1, the J gene TRBJ1-2; D unresolved. This CDR3 is built from 11 residues. Germline values: CDR1 MNHNS, CDR2 SASEGT. Trimming pared 8 bases from V and 4 bases from J, leaving 8 bases between. Written as DNA, the CDR3 is TGTGCCAGCCTCAGTGGCTATGGCTACACCTTC. As protein: CASLSGYGYTF.

This clone was seen once. J is TRBJ2-1 and V is TRBV11-3; D uncertain. Germline values: CDR1 SGHNT, CDR2 YENEEA. The V end lost 6 bases, the J end lost 4 bases, and 7 bases lay between the germline ends. This CDR3 comprises 12 residues. CDR3 sequence: CASSAVYNEQFF. The CDR3 DNA follows: TGTGCCAGCAGTGCTGTTTACAATGAGCAGTTCTTC. Looking up the rest from reference TRBV11-3 and TRBJ2-1 gives the full variable domain: EAGVVQSPRYKIIEKKQPVAFWCNPISGHNTLYWYLQNLGQGPELLIRYENEEAVDDSQLPKDRFSAERLKGVDSTLKIQPAELGDSAVYLCASSAVYNEQFFGPGTRLTVL.

CDR3 region: CASRLSGTGPNTGELFF. In DNA form, the CDR3 reads TGTGCAAGTCGCTTATCGGGGACAGGGCCTAACACCGGGGAGCTGTTTTTT. V is TRBV12-2 and J is TRBJ2-2; no check of the table's D call, TRBD1, against the DNA was made. TRBV12-2 is reported as a pseudogene. The CDR3 runs 17 residues.